The present T cell receptor (beta chain) was sequenced within a study of PD-L1 blockade in urothelial cancer. Study information: After treatment start, blood was analyzed at 3 weeks (second dose) and at 6 weeks. A median approximately 150,000 T cells were found in blood samples.

This clone was seen once. The antigen is not known. Produced via immunoSEQ multiplex PCR; TCRdb's table is partial and in-frame only. The sample consists of 45,000 to 50,000 clones, roughly 88% of them appearing once. Germline values: CDR1 SGHRS, CDR2 YFSETQ. Trimming pared 4 bases from V and 2 bases from J, leaving 13 bases between. This CDR3 region has 14 residues. The number of samples from each patient was between 1 and 8, taken pretreatment and on-treatment. Study-wide results and caveats: Below-median pretreatment blood TCR clonality predicted better survival.

The sequence derives from a man of 80 years or more with urothelial cancer. The chain recombines TRBV5-1 with TRBJ2-7; D is perhaps TRBD1 (6 bases). This specimen consisted of PBMCs, obtained around atezolizumab (anti-PD-L1) treatment. CDR3 residues: CASSPRQATYEQYF. For the CDR3, the DNA is TGCGCCAGCAGCCCCAGACAGGCTACCTACGAGCAGTACTTC.